This T cell receptor (beta chain) was sequenced for a study of PD-L1 blockade in urothelial cancer. Across the whole study: Blood samples had a median of about 150,000 T cells.

Generated by immunoSEQ multiplex PCR, the TCRdb table keeps only in-frame clones and is missing some. The top ten hold 7.6% of the sample, which has roughly 50,000 clones, around nine tenths seen once. Germline V gene sequence: CDR1 SNHLY, CDR2 FYNNEI. V shed 3 bases, J shed 8 bases, and the junction held 13 bases outside the gene matches. The CDR3 has 16 amino acids. This receptor was obtained from a man aged 55 to 70 with urothelial cancer. This material consisted of PBMCs, taken around atezolizumab (anti-PD-L1) treatment. This chain connects TRBV2 to TRBJ2-1, with 7 bases that match TRBD2. The chain's CDR3 is CASSDLLAGDRDEQFF. The CDR3, as DNA: TGTGCCAGCAGTGACCTTTTGGCGGGGGACCGCGATGAGCAGTTCTTC.